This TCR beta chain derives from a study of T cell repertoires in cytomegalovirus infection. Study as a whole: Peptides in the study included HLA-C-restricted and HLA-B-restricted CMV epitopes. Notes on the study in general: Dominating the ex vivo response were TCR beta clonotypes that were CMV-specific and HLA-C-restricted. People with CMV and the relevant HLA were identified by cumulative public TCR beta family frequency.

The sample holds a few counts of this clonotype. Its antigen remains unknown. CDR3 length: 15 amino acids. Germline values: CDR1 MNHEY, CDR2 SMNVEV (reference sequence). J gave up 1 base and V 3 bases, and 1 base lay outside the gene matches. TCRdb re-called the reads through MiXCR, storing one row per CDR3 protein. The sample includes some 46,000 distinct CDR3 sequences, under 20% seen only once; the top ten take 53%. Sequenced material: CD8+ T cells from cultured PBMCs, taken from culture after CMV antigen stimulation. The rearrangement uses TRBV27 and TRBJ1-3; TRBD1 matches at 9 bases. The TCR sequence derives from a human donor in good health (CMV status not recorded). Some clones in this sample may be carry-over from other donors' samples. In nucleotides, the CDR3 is TGTGCCAGCAGTTTCGGACAGGGGTCTGGAAACACCATATATTTT. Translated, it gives CASSFGQGSGNTIYF.